This TCR beta chain was captured in a study of neurological immune-mediated disorders. The sample's time point: longitudinal time-point 1 (baseline). Volunteers from a blood bank in Maryland, USA, made up the healthy controls. MiXCR, applied by TCRdb to the 5' RACE reads, yields one record per CDR3 protein. Of some 49,000 distinct CDR3 sequences in the sample, over 8% were seen once. The CDR3 loop spans 12 amino acids. The germline V and J ends were trimmed by 6 bases and 5 bases, with 10 bases remaining between them. The source of this sequence is a woman aged 40 to 50 in good health. The sample was PBMCs. V gene TRBV12-3 or TRBV12-4 combines with J gene TRBJ2-5; D tentatively reads TRBD1 or TRBD2 (5 bases each). For the CDR3, the DNA is TGTGCCAGCAGGGGGGTGTTGGAGACCCAGTACTTC. It translates to CASRGVLETQYF.